This TCR beta chain is drawn from a study of cytotoxic CD8 clonotypes in ibrutinib-treated CLL. Profiled with immunoSEQ multiplex PCR; TCRdb holds only in-frame clones, not every one. The top ten hold around 15% of the sample, which has about 32,000 clones, 60% to 80% seen once. Germline V gives CDR1 KGHSH, CDR2 LQKENI. The V and J ends lost 8 bases and 2 bases, in that order; junction bases with no gene match: 5. This CDR3 region has 13 residues. The chain uses TRBV18 and TRBJ1-1; TRBD1 matches 7 bases. This TCR was sampled from a human donor with chronic lymphocytic leukemia. Here the sequenced sample was PBMCs, taken at disease progression, from a patient treated with ibrutinib. CDR3 region: CASTGQANTEAFF. CDR3 DNA sequence: TGTGCCAGCACCGGACAGGCCAACACTGAAGCTTTCTTT.